This TCR beta chain emerged from a study of T cell repertoires in cytomegalovirus infection. As for the study in general: Carrying CMV and the relevant HLA type showed in public TCR beta signatures. Whole-study findings and limits: HLA-C-restricted CMV clonotypes gave the most frequent clonotype in two of eight donors.

This clonotype was seen at least ten times. The target antigen is unknown. TCRdb re-derived calls from the reads in MiXCR, one entry per CDR3 protein. Of about 310,000 distinct CDR3 sequences in the sample, 9.6% were seen once. This receptor was taken from a human donor in good health (CMV status not recorded). Some clones in this sample may be carry-over from other donors' samples. The sample was PBMCs.

The CDR3 DNA sequence: TGTGCCAGCAGCTTGAGGACAGGGGTGGATGAGCAGTTCTTC. Translating gives CASSLRTGVDEQFF. This chain links TRBV5-4 with TRBJ2-1; 9 bases fit TRBD1. J lost 8 bases, V lost 1 base, and 4 bases had no gene match. The CDR3 is made up of 14 amino acids. In germline, CDR1 is SGHNT, CDR2 YYREEE (reference sequence).